The present T cell receptor (beta chain) was sequenced within a study of shared clonotypes between healthy human individuals. Germline assignment: CDR1 SNHLY and CDR2 FYNNEI. CDR3 length: 12 residues. V lost 4 bases and J lost 9, with 10 bases in between. Every immunoSEQ plate was one replicate of a subset's evenly spread DNA. TCRdb's copy holds only in-frame clones and misses some; the assay was immunoSEQ multiplex PCR. The sample includes about 380,000 clones, around 96% of them seen just once. The TCR was taken from a man aged 25 to 45 in good health. This chain uses TRBV2 with TRBJ1-5; unclear D gene. The sequenced material came from memory CD8+ T cells sorted from blood. This sample's subset: CD45RO+ cells pooled with CCR7-negative TemRA cells. CDR3 in amino acids: CASSVSPWPQHF. CDR3 DNA sequence: TGTGCCAGCAGTGTCAGCCCTTGGCCCCAGCATTTT.